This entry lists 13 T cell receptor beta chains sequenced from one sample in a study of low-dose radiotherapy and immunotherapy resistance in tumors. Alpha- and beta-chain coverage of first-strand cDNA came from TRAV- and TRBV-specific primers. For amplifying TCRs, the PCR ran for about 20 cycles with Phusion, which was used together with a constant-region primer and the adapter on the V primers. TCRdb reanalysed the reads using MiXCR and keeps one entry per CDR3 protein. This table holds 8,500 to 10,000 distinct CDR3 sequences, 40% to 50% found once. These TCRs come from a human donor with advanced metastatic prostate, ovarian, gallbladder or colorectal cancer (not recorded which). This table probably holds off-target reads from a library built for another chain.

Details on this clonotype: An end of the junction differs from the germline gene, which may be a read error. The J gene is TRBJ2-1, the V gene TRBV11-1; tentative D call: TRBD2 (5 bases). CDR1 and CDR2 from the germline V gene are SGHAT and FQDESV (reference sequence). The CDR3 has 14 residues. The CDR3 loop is CAGSRRTGYNEQFF. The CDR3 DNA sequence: TGTGCCGGCAGCCGGAGGACGGGTTACAATGAGCAGTTCTTC.

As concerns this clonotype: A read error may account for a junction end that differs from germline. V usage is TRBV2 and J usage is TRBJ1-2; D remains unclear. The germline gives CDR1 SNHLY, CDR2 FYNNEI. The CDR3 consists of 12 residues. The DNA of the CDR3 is TGTACCAGCAGTGAATTCCATGATGGCTACACCTTC. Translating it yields CTSSEFHDGYTF.

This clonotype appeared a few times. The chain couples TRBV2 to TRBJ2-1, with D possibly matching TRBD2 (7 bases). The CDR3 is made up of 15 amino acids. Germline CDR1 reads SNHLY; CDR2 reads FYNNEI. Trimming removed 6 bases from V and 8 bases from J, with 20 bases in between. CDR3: CASREGGRFSDEQFF. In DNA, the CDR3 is TGTGCCAGCAGAGAGGGGGGGCGGTTTAGCGATGAGCAGTTCTTC.

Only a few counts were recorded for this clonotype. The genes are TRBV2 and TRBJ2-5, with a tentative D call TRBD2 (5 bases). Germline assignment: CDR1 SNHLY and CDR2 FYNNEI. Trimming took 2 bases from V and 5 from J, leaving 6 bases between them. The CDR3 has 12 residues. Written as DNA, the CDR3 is TGTGCCAGCAGTGAAAGAGGGGAGACCCAGTACTTC. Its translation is CASSERGETQYF. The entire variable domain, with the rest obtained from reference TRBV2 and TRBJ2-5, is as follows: EPEVTQTPSHQVTQMGQEVILRCVPISNHLYFYWYRQILGQKVEFLVSFYNNEISEKSEIFDDQFSVERPDGSNFTLKIRSTKLEDSAMYFCASSERGETQYFGPGTRLLVL.

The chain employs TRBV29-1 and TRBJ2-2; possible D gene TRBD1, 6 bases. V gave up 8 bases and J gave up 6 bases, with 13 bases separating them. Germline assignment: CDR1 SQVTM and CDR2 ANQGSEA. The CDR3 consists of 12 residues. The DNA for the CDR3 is TGCAGCTTCTCCAGGGGATCCGGGGAGCTGTTTTTT. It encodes CSFSRGSGELFF.

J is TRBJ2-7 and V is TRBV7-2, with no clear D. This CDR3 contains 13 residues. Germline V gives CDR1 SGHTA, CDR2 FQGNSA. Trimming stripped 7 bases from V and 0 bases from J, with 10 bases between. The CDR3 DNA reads TGTGCCAGCACCTACAGCAGCTCCTACGAGCAGTACTTC. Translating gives CASTYSSSYEQYF.

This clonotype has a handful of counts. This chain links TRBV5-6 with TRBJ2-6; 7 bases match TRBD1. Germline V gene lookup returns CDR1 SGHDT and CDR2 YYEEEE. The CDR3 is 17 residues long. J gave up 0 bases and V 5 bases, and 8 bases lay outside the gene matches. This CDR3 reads CASRHGTANSGANVLTF. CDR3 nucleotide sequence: TGTGCCAGCAGACACGGGACAGCCAACTCTGGGGCCAACGTCCTGACTTTC.

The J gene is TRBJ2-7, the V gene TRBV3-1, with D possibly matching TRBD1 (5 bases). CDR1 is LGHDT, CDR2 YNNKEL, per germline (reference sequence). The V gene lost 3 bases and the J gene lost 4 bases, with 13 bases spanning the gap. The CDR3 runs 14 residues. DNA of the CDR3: TGTGCCAGCAGCCACCAGGACACCACATACGAGCAGTACTTC. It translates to CASSHQDTTYEQYF.

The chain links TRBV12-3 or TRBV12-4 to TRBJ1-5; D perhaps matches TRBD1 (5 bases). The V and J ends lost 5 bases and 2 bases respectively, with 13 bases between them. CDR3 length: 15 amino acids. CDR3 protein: CASSGASGGNQPQHF. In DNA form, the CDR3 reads TGTGCCAGCAGTGGGGCGTCGGGAGGCAATCAGCCCCAGCATTTT.

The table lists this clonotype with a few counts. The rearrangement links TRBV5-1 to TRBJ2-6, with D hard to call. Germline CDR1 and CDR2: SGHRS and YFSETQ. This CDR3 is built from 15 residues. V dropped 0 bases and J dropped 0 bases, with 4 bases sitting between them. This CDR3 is CASSLGYSGANVLTF. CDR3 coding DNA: TGCGCCAGCAGCTTGGGGTACTCTGGGGCCAACGTCCTGACTTTC.

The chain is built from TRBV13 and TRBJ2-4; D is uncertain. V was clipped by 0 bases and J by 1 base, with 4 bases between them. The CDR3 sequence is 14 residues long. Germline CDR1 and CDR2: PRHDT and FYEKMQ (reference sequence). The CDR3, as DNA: TGTGCCAGCAGCTTAGGCTCCGCCAAAAACATTCAGTACTTC. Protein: CASSLGSAKNIQYF.

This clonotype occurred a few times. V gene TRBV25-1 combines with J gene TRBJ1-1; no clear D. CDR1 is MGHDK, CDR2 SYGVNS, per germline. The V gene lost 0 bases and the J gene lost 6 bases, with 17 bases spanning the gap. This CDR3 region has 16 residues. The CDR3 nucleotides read TGTGCCAGCAGTGAATATGGCGGACGGAGGATACCTGAAGCTTTCTTT. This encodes CASSEYGGRRIPEAFF.

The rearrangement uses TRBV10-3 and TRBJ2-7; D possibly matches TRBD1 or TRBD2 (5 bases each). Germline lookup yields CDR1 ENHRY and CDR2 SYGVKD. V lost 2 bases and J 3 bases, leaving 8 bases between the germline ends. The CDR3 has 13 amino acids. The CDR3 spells CAISEPGSYEQYF. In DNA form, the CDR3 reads TGTGCCATCAGTGAGCCAGGGAGCTACGAGCAGTACTTC.